This entry is about one T cell receptor beta chain. Mouse gene names and germline throughout. The read halts 1 residue ahead of the CDR3 end, with the missing end drawn from the germline J gene. Germline V gene data show CDR1 as KGHTA and CDR2 as FQNQQP. CDR3 length equals 16 residues. TCRbeta CDR3 was sequenced at survey depth with template counts. Data came from immunoSEQ multiplex PCR; TCRdb stores just in-frame clones and leaves some out. The sample shows 6,500 to 8,000 clones, approximately 52% of them seen only once. Time point given: mouse harvest day 7 after allogeneic transplant. Mouse grafts combined 10^7 T-cell-depleted bone marrow cells with 10^6 splenic CD5+ T cells. Mice had MHC-mismatched B6 into BALB/c GVHD, sampled day 7 or 14. The sample belongs to a study of tissue T cells after allogeneic stem cell transplantation.

Source material: gut tissue. The sequence came from a female BALB/c mouse given C57BL/6 T cells with graft-versus-host disease after an allogeneic hematopoietic cell transplant. The chain joins TRBV23 to TRBJ2-3; the D segment call TRBD1 is taken from the table without a DNA check. The CDR3 spells CSSSQSGQGSAETLYF. CDR3 bases read: TGCTCCAGCAGTCAATCGGGACAGGGTAGTGCAGAAACGCTGTAT.